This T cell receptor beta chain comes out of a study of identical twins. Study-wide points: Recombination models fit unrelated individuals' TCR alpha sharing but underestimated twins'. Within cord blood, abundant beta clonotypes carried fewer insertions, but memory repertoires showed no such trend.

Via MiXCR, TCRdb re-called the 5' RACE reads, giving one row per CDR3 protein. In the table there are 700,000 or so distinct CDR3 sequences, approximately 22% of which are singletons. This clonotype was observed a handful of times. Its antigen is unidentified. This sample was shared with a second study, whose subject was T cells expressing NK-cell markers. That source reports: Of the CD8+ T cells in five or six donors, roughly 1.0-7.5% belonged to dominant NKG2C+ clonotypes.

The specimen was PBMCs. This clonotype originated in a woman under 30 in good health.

The CDR3 is CASTLDGEQYF. The DNA of the CDR3 is TGCGCCAGCACCCTCGATGGGGAGCAGTACTTC. This sequence joins TRBV5-1 and TRBJ2-7; D is unresolved. The CDR3 is 11 residues long. The V gene's germline CDR1 is SGHRS and CDR2 YFSETQ. V lost 6 bases, J lost 7 bases, and 11 bases lay in between. The entire variable domain, with the rest obtained from reference TRBV5-1 and TRBJ2-7, is as follows: KAGVTQTPRYLIKTRGQQVTLSCSPISGHRSVSWYQQTPGQGLQFLFEYFSETQRNKGNFPGRFSGRQFSNSRSEMNVSTLELGDSALYLCASTLDGEQYFGPGTRLTVT.